A selection of T cell receptor beta chains follows, all from one sample in a study of blood T cell repertoires in COVID-19. Measured with immunoSEQ multiplex PCR; TCRdb has only the in-frame clones, and not every one. The table includes approximately 300,000 clones, approximately 90% detected once. The specimen sequenced was peripheral blood. Receptors originate from a woman in her 30s with COVID-19, enrolled during active disease. The CDR3 runs from the conserved cysteine through the conserved F or W. Each record gives: clone size, J gene, V gene, D gene, CDR3 protein, CDR3 DNA. D genes are given only for firm matches. Only some rows state a clone size, as once, few, many or a class for expanded clones.

clone size: NA
J gene: TRBJ2-3
V gene: TRBV2
D gene: TRBD1
CDR3 protein: CASSPDRGHDTQYF
CDR3 DNA: TGTGCCAGCAGTCCCGACAGGGGGCACGATACGCAGTATTTT

clone size: NA
J gene: TRBJ2-3
V gene: TRBV2
D gene: NA
CDR3 protein: CASSEGIPRDTQYF
CDR3 DNA: TGTGCCAGCAGTGAAGGCATCCCCAGGGATACGCAGTATTTT

clone size: once
J gene: TRBJ1-5
V gene: TRBV4-1
D gene: NA
CDR3 protein: CASSQAKEGQPQHF
CDR3 DNA: TGCGCCAGCAGCCAAGCAAAGGAGGGTCAGCCCCAGCATTTT

clone size: NA
J gene: TRBJ1-2
V gene: TRBV20-1
D gene: NA
CDR3 protein: CSASVSDYGYTF
CDR3 DNA: TGCAGTGCTAGTGTCTCCGACTATGGCTACACCTTC

clone size: NA
J gene: TRBJ1-4
V gene: TRBV10-3
D gene: TRBD1
CDR3 protein: CAISESGGTGNEKLFF
CDR3 DNA: TGTGCCATCAGTGAGTCGGGGGGGACAGGGAATGAAAAACTGTTTTTT

clone size: NA
J gene: TRBJ1-6
V gene: TRBV13
D gene: NA
CDR3 protein: CASSPQGALHNSPLHF
CDR3 DNA: TGTGCCAGCAGCCCCCAGGGTGCACTCCACAATTCACCCCTCCACTTT

clone size: NA
J gene: TRBJ1-5
V gene: TRBV19
D gene: TRBD1
CDR3 protein: CASSVQGLGQPQHF
CDR3 DNA: TGTGCCAGTAGTGTACAGGGGTTGGGACAGCCCCAGCATTTT

clone size: NA
J gene: TRBJ1-2
V gene: TRBV9
D gene: NA
CDR3 protein: CASSPTAGNYGYTF
CDR3 DNA: TGTGCCAGCAGCCCGACGGCAGGGAACTATGGCTACACCTTC

clone size: NA
J gene: TRBJ1-2
V gene: TRBV19
D gene: NA
CDR3 protein: CASSMRARDGYTF
CDR3 DNA: TGTGCCAGTAGTATGCGGGCCCGCGATGGCTACACCTTC

clone size: NA
J gene: TRBJ1-5
V gene: TRBV13
D gene: TRBD1
CDR3 protein: CASSFPTTGAPGYSNQPQHF
CDR3 DNA: TGTGCCAGCAGCTTCCCAACTACAGGGGCCCCAGGATATAGCAATCAGCCCCAGCATTTT

clone size: NA
J gene: TRBJ2-2
V gene: TRBV3-1/TRBV3-2
D gene: NA
CDR3 protein: CASSQAAASTGELFF
CDR3 DNA: TGTGCCAGCAGCCAGGCCGCAGCTAGCACCGGGGAGCTGTTTTTT

clone size: NA
J gene: TRBJ2-7
V gene: TRBV19
D gene: TRBD1
CDR3 protein: CASHGTGFAYEQYF
CDR3 DNA: TGTGCCAGTCACGGGACAGGTTTTGCCTACGAGCAGTACTTC

clone size: NA
J gene: TRBJ2-3
V gene: TRBV9
D gene: TRBD2
CDR3 protein: CASSLGLAGGQGDTQYF
CDR3 DNA: TGTGCCAGCAGCCTTGGACTAGCGGGAGGGCAAGGAGATACGCAGTATTTT

clone size: NA
J gene: TRBJ1-2
V gene: TRBV5-6
D gene: TRBD1
CDR3 protein: CASSLAYRGDGYTF
CDR3 DNA: TGTGCCAGCAGCTTGGCCTACAGGGGTGATGGCTACACCTTC

clone size: NA
J gene: TRBJ1-5
V gene: TRBV27
D gene: NA
CDR3 protein: CASSYRASNQPQHF
CDR3 DNA: TGTGCCAGCAGTTACAGGGCCAGCAATCAGCCCCAGCATTTT

clone size: NA
J gene: TRBJ1-4
V gene: TRBV28
D gene: NA
CDR3 protein: CASCTGINEKLFF
CDR3 DNA: TGTGCCAGCTGTACAGGAATCAATGAAAAACTGTTTTTT

clone size: NA
J gene: TRBJ1-2
V gene: TRBV5-1
D gene: NA
CDR3 protein: CASSQGFGYTF
CDR3 DNA: TGCGCCAGCAGCCAGGGATTTGGCTACACCTTC

clone size: once
J gene: TRBJ1-1
V gene: TRBV29-1
D gene: NA
CDR3 protein: CSVVPDSNTEAFF
CDR3 DNA: TGCAGCGTTGTGCCGGACAGTAACACTGAAGCTTTCTTT

clone size: NA
J gene: TRBJ1-1
V gene: TRBV2
D gene: TRBD1
CDR3 protein: CAGTGEGTEAFF
CDR3 DNA: TGTGCCGGAACAGGGGAAGGCACTGAAGCTTTCTTT

clone size: NA
J gene: TRBJ1-2
V gene: TRBV28
D gene: TRBD1
CDR3 protein: CASSSGGGTNYGYTF
CDR3 DNA: TGTGCCAGCAGTTCAGGGGGCGGGACTAACTATGGCTACACCTTC

clone size: few
J gene: TRBJ2-5
V gene: TRBV3-1/TRBV3-2
D gene: NA
CDR3 protein: CASSPLHVTGTQYF
CDR3 DNA: TGTGCCAGCAGCCCCCTTCACGTTACCGGGACCCAGTACTTC

clone size: NA
J gene: TRBJ2-7
V gene: TRBV5-6
D gene: NA
CDR3 protein: CASSLVAPGEQYF
CDR3 DNA: TGTGCCAGCAGCTTGGTGGCACCGGGCGAGCAGTACTTC

clone size: NA
J gene: TRBJ2-5
V gene: TRBV11-3
D gene: NA
CDR3 protein: CASSLGPGGGRETQYF
CDR3 DNA: TGTGCCAGCAGCTTAGGACCGGGCGGAGGTCGTGAGACCCAGTACTTC

clone size: NA
J gene: TRBJ2-7
V gene: TRBV27
D gene: NA
CDR3 protein: CASSLSSGYDEQYF
CDR3 DNA: TGTGCCAGCAGTTTATCGTCGGGGTACGACGAGCAGTACTTC

clone size: NA
J gene: TRBJ2-5
V gene: TRBV28
D gene: NA
CDR3 protein: CASSLWGQGQETQYF
CDR3 DNA: TGTGCCAGCAGTTTATGGGGGCAGGGTCAAGAGACCCAGTACTTC

clone size: once
J gene: TRBJ2-7
V gene: TRBV9
D gene: TRBD1
CDR3 protein: CASRRQGPSSYEQYF
CDR3 DNA: TGTGCCAGCAGAAGACAGGGACCATCCTCCTACGAGCAGTACTTC

clone size: NA
J gene: TRBJ1-1
V gene: TRBV7-9
D gene: NA
CDR3 protein: CASSLARENTEAFF
CDR3 DNA: TGTGCCAGCAGCTTAGCCAGGGAGAACACTGAAGCTTTCTTT

clone size: NA
J gene: TRBJ2-7
V gene: TRBV6-6
D gene: NA
CDR3 protein: CASSTTRTEQYF
CDR3 DNA: TGTGCCAGCAGTACCACTAGGACCGAGCAGTACTTC

clone size: NA
J gene: TRBJ1-5
V gene: TRBV7-9
D gene: NA
CDR3 protein: CASSLAIGDYSNQPQHF
CDR3 DNA: TGTGCCAGCAGCTTAGCGATAGGGGACTATAGCAATCAGCCCCAGCATTTT

clone size: NA
J gene: TRBJ2-1
V gene: TRBV7-9
D gene: TRBD2
CDR3 protein: CASSLTLAGRNEQFF
CDR3 DNA: TGTGCCAGCAGCTTAACACTAGCGGGAAGGAATGAGCAGTTCTTC